A selection of T cell receptor beta chains follows, all from one sample in a study of blood T cell repertoires in COVID-19. Libraries were prepared by immunoSEQ multiplex PCR; TCRdb keeps only in-frame clonotypes and omits some of them. The sample holds more than 200,000 clones, about 87% seen once. The sequenced material came from peripheral blood. Source of these receptors: an older woman with COVID-19, enrolled during active disease. Both conserved end residues are part of each CDR3. D genes are given only for firm matches.

>TRBV15|TRBD2
CATSSVLAGGLEWQFF
>TRBV30|NA
CAWSQRGIGGYTF
>TRBV19|NA
CASSTAGSSTDTQYF
>TRBV19|NA
CASSIGSSYEQYF
>TRBV6-2/TRBV6-3|NA
CASSSPRTGTRLNRDTIYF
>TRBV7-2|TRBD1
CASSLRSGQGSNQPQHF
>TRBV12-5|NA
CASGFALQGTGANVLTF
>TRBV7-9|TRBD1
CASRGRQGRNTEAFF
>TRBV20-1|NA
CSARNWDTQYF
>TRBV7-3|NA
CASSLTVEGRNTEAFF
>TRBV5-4|NA
CASSRSGSLPPVQETQYF
>TRBV18|NA
CASFSGTPNQPQHF
>TRBV5-1|TRBD1
CASRRQGSGNTIYF
>TRBV18|NA
CASSPDRTGELFF
>TRBV30|NA
CAWSVTGLTEAFF
>TRBV5-1|TRBD1
CASSSLQGDADTQYF
>TRBV10-1|TRBD1
CASSVTTGGGNEKLFF
>TRBV7-9|NA
CASSNPGGAEKLFF